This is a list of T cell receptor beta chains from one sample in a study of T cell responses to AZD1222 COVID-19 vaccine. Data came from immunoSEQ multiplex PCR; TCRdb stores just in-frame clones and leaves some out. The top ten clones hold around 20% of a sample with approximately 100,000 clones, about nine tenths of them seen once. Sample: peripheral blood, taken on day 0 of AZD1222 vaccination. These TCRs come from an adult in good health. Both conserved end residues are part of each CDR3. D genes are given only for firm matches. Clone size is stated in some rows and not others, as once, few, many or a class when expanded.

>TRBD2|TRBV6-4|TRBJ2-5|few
CASRPPGGVETQYF
TGTGCCAGCCGGCCTCCGGGGGGGGTCGAGACCCAGTACTTC
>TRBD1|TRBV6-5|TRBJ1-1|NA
CASSPRGDREAFF
TGTGCCAGCAGTCCAAGAGGAGACAGGGAGGCTTTCTTT
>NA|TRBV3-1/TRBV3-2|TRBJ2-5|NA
CASSQGETQYF
TGTGCCAGCAGCCAAGGGGAGACCCAGTACTTC
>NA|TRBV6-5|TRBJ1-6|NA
CASSQFDSPLHF
TGTGCCAGCAGTCAGTTCGATTCACCCCTCCACTTT
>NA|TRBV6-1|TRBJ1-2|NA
CASSENLRAALYGYTF
TGTGCCAGCAGTGAGAACCTCAGGGCTGCTCTCTATGGCTACACCTTC
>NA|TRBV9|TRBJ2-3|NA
CASGDGSTDTQYF
TGTGCCAGCGGAGACGGATCCACAGATACGCAGTATTTT
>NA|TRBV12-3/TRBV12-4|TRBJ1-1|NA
CASRRDLGTEAFF
TGTGCCAGCAGGCGTGACCTGGGCACTGAAGCTTTCTTT
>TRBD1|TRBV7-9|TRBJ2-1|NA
CASSPVGTVSYNEQFF
TGTGCCAGCAGCCCAGTCGGGACAGTATCCTACAATGAGCAGTTCTTC
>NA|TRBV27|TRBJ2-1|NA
CASSFGSVYNEQFF
TGTGCCAGCAGTTTCGGTAGCGTGTACAATGAGCAGTTCTTC
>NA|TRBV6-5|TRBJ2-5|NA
CASSRDRGATQYF
TGTGCCAGCAGCCGGGACCGGGGGGCGACCCAGTACTTC
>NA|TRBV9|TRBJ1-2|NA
CASSVAEGLNYGYTF
TGTGCCAGCAGCGTAGCCGAGGGATTAAACTATGGCTACACCTTC
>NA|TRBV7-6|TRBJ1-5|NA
CASSSRIGAVGQPQHF
TGTGCCAGCAGCTCCAGAATAGGGGCAGTTGGTCAGCCCCAGCATTTT
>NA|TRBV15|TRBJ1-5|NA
CATSTSGLGQPQHF
TGTGCCACCAGCACCTCAGGACTAGGTCAGCCCCAGCATTTT
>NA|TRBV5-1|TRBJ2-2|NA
CASSLVKGRDTGELFF
TGCGCCAGCAGCTTGGTTAAGGGGCGGGACACCGGGGAGCTGTTTTTT
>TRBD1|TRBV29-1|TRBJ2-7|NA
CSVYFLGQGLTYEQYF
TGCAGCGTTTATTTCCTCGGACAGGGTTTGACCTACGAGCAGTACTTC
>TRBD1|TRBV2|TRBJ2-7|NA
CASRGTGQREQYF
TGTGCCAGCAGGGGGACAGGCCAACGTGAGCAGTACTTC
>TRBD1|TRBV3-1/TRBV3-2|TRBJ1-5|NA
CASSQGGQGDQPQHF
TGTGCCAGCAGCCAAGGTGGGCAGGGGGACCAGCCCCAGCATTTT
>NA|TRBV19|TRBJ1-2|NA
CASSSRQGNYGYTF
TGTGCCAGTAGTAGTCGGCAGGGCAACTATGGCTACACCTTC
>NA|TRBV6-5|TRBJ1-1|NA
CASSTTDFSEAFF
TGTGCCAGCAGTACGACAGATTTTAGTGAAGCTTTCTTT
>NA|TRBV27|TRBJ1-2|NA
CASLKGQLGYTF
TGTGCCAGCTTAAAAGGACAGCTGGGCTACACCTTC
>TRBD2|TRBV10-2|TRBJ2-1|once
CASSPGLASYNEQFF
TGCGCCAGCAGTCCGGGACTAGCATCGTACAATGAGCAGTTCTTC
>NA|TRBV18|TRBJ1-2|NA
CASSPPTVGRLYGYTF
TGTGCCAGCTCACCACCCACAGTCGGTCGTCTATATGGCTACACCTTC
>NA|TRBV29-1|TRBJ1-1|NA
CSGTDSTEAFF
TGCAGCGGCACGGACAGCACTGAAGCTTTCTTT
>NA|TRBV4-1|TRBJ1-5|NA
CASSRDGSNQPQHF
TGCGCCAGCAGCCGGGACGGTAGCAATCAGCCCCAGCATTTT
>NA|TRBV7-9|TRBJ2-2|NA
CASSLASAGSGELFF
TGTGCCAGCAGCTTAGCGTCGGCAGGGAGTGGGGAGCTGTTTTTT
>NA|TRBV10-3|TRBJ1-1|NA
CAISEPPDRPTEAFF
TGTGCCATCAGTGAGCCCCCGGACAGACCCACTGAAGCTTTCTTT
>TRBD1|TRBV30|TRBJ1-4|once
CAWSPPGQGREKLFF
TGTGCCTGGAGCCCTCCGGGACAGGGCCGTGAAAAACTGTTTTTT
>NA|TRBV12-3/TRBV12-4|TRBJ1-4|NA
CASSLIEKLFF
TGTGCCAGCAGTTTAATCGAAAAACTGTTTTTT
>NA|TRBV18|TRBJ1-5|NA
CASQTSGGEQPQHF
TGTGCCAGTCAGACCTCCGGGGGGGAACAGCCCCAGCATTTT
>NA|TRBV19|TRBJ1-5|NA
CASSMSGRDEPQHF
TGTGCCAGTAGTATGAGTGGTAGGGATGAGCCCCAGCATTTT
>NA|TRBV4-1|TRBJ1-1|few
CASSQVTGLAEAFF
TGCGCCAGCAGCCAAGTAACAGGGCTAGCTGAAGCTTTCTTT
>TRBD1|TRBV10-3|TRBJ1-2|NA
CAISESSPGGTYGYTF
TGTGCCATCAGTGAGTCAAGTCCAGGGGGTACCTATGGCTACACCTTC
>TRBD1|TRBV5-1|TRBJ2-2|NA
CASSPMGQGITNTGELFF
TGCGCCAGCAGCCCAATGGGACAGGGGATTACGAACACCGGGGAGCTGTTTTTT
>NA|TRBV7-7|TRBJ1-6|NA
CASSLGQNSPLHF
TGTGCTAGCAGCTTAGGACAGAATTCACCCCTCCACTTT
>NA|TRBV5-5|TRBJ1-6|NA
CASSLEQYHNSPLHF
TGTGCCAGCAGCTTGGAACAGTACCATAATTCACCCCTCCACTTT
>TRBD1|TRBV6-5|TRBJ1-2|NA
CASSPLTGANYGYTF
TGTGCCAGCAGTCCCCTCACAGGGGCTAACTATGGCTACACCTTC
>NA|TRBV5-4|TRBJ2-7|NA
CASSLRDEQYF
TGTGCCAGCAGCTTGCGCGACGAGCAGTACTTC
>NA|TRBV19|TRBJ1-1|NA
CASSIGSWVTEAFF
TGTGCCAGTAGTATAGGCAGCTGGGTCACTGAAGCTTTCTTT
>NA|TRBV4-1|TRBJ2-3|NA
CASSQDGDFSGGASDTQYF
TGCGCCAGCAGCCAAGATGGAGACTTTAGTGGGGGGGCGTCAGATACGCAGTATTTT
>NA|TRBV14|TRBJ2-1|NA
CASSQDRRGGPNEQFF
TGTGCCAGCAGCCAAGATCGCCGTGGGGGACCCAATGAGCAGTTCTTC
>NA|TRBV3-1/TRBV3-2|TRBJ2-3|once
CASSQDIVGTTDTQYF
TGTGCCAGCAGCCAAGATATTGTGGGGACCACAGATACGCAGTATTTT
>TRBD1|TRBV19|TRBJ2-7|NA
CASSLRDSYEQYF
TGTGCCAGTAGTCTGAGGGACAGCTACGAGCAGTACTTC
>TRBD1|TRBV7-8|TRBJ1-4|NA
CASTQDRVGEKLFF
TGTGCCAGCACCCAGGACAGGGTGGGAGAAAAACTGTTTTTT
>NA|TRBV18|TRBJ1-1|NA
CASSTDVNTEAFF
TGTGCCAGCTCTACAGACGTCAACACTGAAGCTTTCTTT
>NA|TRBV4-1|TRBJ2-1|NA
CASSQSGAELYNEQFF
TGCGCCAGCAGCCAGAGTGGGGCTGAACTCTACAATGAGCAGTTCTTC
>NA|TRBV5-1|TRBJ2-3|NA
CASAWGRSTDTQYF
TGCGCCAGCGCATGGGGCAGAAGCACAGATACGCAGTATTTT
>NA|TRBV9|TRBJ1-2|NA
CASSGGDSDRGDYGYTF
TGTGCCAGCAGCGGCGGGGATTCGGACCGGGGGGACTATGGCTACACCTTC
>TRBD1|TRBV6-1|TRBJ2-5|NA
CASSEVPGQGGTQYF
TGTGCCAGCAGTGAAGTGCCTGGACAGGGGGGGACCCAGTACTTC
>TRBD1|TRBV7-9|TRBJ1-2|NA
CASGNLALGTGGAYGYTF
TGTGCCAGCGGGAATCTAGCTCTGGGGACAGGGGGTGCCTATGGCTACACCTTC
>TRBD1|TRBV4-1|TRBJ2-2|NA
CASSQVPDRVLTGELFF
TGCGCCAGCAGCCAAGTCCCCGACAGGGTGCTAACCGGGGAGCTGTTTTTT
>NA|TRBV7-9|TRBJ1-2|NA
CASSGVLPGDYGYTF
TGTGCCAGCAGCGGGGTACTTCCTGGGGACTATGGCTACACCTTC
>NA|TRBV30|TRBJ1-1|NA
CAWTGFNTEAFF
TGTGCCTGGACAGGGTTCAACACTGAAGCTTTCTTT
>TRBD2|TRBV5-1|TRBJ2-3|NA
CASSSGTSGGAATDTQYF
TGCGCCAGCAGCTCCGGGACTAGCGGGGGGGCGGCCACAGATACGCAGTATTTT
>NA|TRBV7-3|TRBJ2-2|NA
CASSLSSSRGTGELFF
TGTGCCAGCAGCTTAAGTTCTAGTAGGGGGACCGGGGAGCTGTTTTTT
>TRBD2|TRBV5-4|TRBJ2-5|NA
CASSPVVSGAGETQYF
TGTGCCAGCAGCCCCGTTGTTAGCGGGGCGGGGGAGACCCAGTACTTC
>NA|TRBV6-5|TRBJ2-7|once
CASSGFRDEQYF
TGTGCCAGCAGCGGTTTCAGGGACGAGCAGTACTTC
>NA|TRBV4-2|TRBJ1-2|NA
CASSQGYPQGENYGYTF
TGTGCCAGCAGCCAAGGGTACCCACAGGGTGAGAACTATGGCTACACCTTC
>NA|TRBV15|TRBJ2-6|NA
CATSRDRGGSGANVLTF
TGTGCCACCAGCAGAGATAGGGGGGGCTCTGGGGCCAACGTCCTGACTTTC